At least ten counts were recorded for the clone carrying this TCR beta chain. Its antigen is still unknown. The data are from a study of T cells in Graves' hyperthyroidism and ophthalmopathy. Study outcomes and limitations: Peripheral blood also featured most of the thyroid clonotypes expanded above 0.001.

RNA transcripts were the template for amplifying TCR beta CDR3 regions. First-round RT-PCR targeting the TCR CDR3 was performed with the HTBI primer set. A single record per CDR3 protein comes from TCRdb applying MiXCR to the multiplex PCR reads. Seen here are about 690,000 distinct CDR3 sequences, 17% observed once, and the top ten hold roughly 15%. Patients showing uncontrolled infection, other autoimmune disease, pregnancy or lactation were ineligible. The CDR3 totals 16 residues. CDR1 MNHEY and CDR2 SVGEGT come from the germline V gene. The V gene end was trimmed by 0 bases and the J gene end by 9 bases; junction bases not matched to a gene: 11.

This chain links TRBV6-2 or TRBV6-3 with TRBJ2-1, with 7 bases aligning to TRBD2. Material: blood. The clonotype originates from a man aged 50-59 years with Graves' hyperthyroidism. CDR3 bases: TGTGCCAGCAGTTACTCGGTACTAGCGACCCTTGGTGAGCAGTTCTTC. As protein: CASSYSVLATLGEQFF.